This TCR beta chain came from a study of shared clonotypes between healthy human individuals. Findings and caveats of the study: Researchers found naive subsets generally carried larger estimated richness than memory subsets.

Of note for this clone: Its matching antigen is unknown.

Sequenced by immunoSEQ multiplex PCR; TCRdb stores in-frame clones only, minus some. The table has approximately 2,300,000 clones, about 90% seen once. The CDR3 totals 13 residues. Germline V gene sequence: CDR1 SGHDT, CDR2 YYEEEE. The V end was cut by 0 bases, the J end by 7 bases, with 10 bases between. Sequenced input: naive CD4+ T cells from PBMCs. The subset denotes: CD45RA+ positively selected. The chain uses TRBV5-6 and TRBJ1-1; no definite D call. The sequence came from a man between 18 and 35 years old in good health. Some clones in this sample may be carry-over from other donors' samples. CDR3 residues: CASSLVTGIEAFF. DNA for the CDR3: TGTGCCAGCAGCTTGGTGACGGGAATTGAAGCTTTCTTT.